These 9 T cell receptor beta chains were all obtained from the same sample, sequenced in a study of blood T cell repertoires in COVID-19. TCRdb's copy holds only in-frame clones and misses some; the assay was immunoSEQ multiplex PCR. The sample comprises about 250,000 clones, roughly 83% of which are singletons, and roughly 10% rests with the top ten. Sequenced sample: peripheral blood. The source of these receptors is a man of 80 years or more with acute or convalescent COVID-19.

This chain connects TRBV7-2 to TRBJ2-1, with D possibly matching TRBD1 (5 bases). The CDR3 runs 15 residues. CDR1 and CDR2 from the germline V gene are SGHTA and FQGNSA. Trimming pared 1 base from V and 5 bases from J, leaving 12 bases between. CDR3 loop: CASSLVRVANNEQFF. Written as DNA, the CDR3 is TGTGCCAGCAGCTTAGTCAGGGTGGCAAACAATGAGCAGTTCTTC.

The table lists this clone with many counts. The chain combines TRBV6-5 with TRBJ2-1, with 7 nucleotides matching TRBD1. Germline lookup yields CDR1 MNHEY and CDR2 SVGAGI. Trimming took 6 bases from V and 2 from J; bases not matched to a gene: 7. The CDR3 runs to 15 residues. The CDR3 here is CASRPDRAAYNEQFF. CDR3 in DNA: TGTGCCAGCAGACCCGACAGGGCCGCCTACAATGAGCAGTTCTTC.

The V and J genes are TRBV3-1 (or the pseudogene TRBV3-2) and TRBJ1-2, with D unclear. Germline lookup yields CDR1 LGHDT and CDR2 YNNKEL (reference sequence). This CDR3 has 16 amino acids. Trimming stripped 0 bases from V and 3 bases from J, with 14 bases between. CDR3 nucleotides: TGTGCCAGCAGCCAAGATCTATCGGGTTTCGACTATGGCTACACCTTC. Its translation: CASSQDLSGFDYGYTF.

The rearrangement links TRBV18 to TRBJ1-1; D call uncertain. Trimming removed 3 bases at V and 2 bases at J, with 10 bases between. CDR3 length: 14 amino acids. Germline-derived CDR1 and CDR2 are KGHSH and LQKENI. CDR3 nucleotide sequence: TGTGCCAGCTCACCCCTCGCGATTAACACTGAAGCTTTCTTT. This translates into CASSPLAINTEAFF.

This chain uses TRBV11-3 with TRBJ2-3; 7 bases match TRBD2. J was trimmed by 8 bases and V by 4 bases; bases with no gene match: 6. Looked up from germline, CDR1 is SGHNT and CDR2 is YENEEA. This CDR3 has 13 residues. The chain's CDR3 is CASSSQPGGTQYF. CDR3 coding DNA: TGTGCCAGCAGCTCACAACCGGGAGGTACGCAGTATTTT.

The rearrangement links TRBV5-6 to TRBJ2-5, with D possibly being TRBD2 (6 bases). The CDR3 length is 15 residues. Germline V gene data show CDR1 as SGHDT and CDR2 as YYEEEE. Trimming pared 0 bases from V and 6 bases from J, leaving 15 bases between. The CDR3 nucleotides read TGTGCCAGCAGCTTGGTATCTTGGCGGGATAAGACCCAGTACTTC. Protein product: CASSLVSWRDKTQYF.

The V and J genes are TRBV3-1 (or the pseudogene TRBV3-2) and TRBJ2-2; D might be TRBD2 (5 bases). Germline values: CDR1 LGHDT, CDR2 YNNKEL (reference sequence). The V gene lost 1 base and the J gene lost 4 bases, with 7 bases spanning the gap. This CDR3 is built from 14 residues. The DNA of the CDR3 is TGTGCCAGCAGCCAAGGGACTCTCACCGGGGAGCTGTTTTTT. This encodes CASSQGTLTGELFF.

Note on this clone: Other DNA sequences in this specimen translate into the identical CDR3. V and J are TRBV5-1 and TRBJ2-2; a weak D match, TRBD1 (5 bases). The V gene's germline CDR1 is SGHRS and CDR2 YFSETQ. V gave up 0 bases and J gave up 0 bases, with 6 bases separating them. The CDR3 covers 15 residues. This CDR3 reads CASSLDRTNTGELFF. The CDR3 DNA reads as TGCGCCAGCAGCTTGGACAGGACGAACACCGGGGAGCTGTTTTTT.

V usage is TRBV20-1 and J usage is TRBJ1-4; D is unresolved. Trimming left V 3 bases short and J 4 bases short, with 12 bases between. The CDR3 extends over 14 amino acids. Germline lookup yields CDR1 DFQATT and CDR2 SNEGSKA (reference sequence). In DNA, the CDR3 is TGCAGTGCTAGTCTTTGGGGAGGTAATGAAAAACTGTTTTTT. Translated, it gives CSASLWGGNEKLFF.